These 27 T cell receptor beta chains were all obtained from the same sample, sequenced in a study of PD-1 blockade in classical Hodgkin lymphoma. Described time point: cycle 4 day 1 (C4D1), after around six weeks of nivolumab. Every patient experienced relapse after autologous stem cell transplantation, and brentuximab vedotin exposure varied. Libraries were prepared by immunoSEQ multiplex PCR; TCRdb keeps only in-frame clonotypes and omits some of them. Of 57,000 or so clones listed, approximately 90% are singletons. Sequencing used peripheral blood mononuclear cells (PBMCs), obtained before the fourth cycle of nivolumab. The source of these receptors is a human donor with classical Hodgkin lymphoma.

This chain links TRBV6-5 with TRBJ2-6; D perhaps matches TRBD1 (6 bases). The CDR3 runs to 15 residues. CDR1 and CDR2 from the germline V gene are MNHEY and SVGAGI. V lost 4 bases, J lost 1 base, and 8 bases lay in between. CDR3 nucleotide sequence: TGTGCCAGCAGTTCACAGGGTTCTGGGGCCAACGTCCTGACTTTC. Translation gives CASSSQGSGANVLTF.

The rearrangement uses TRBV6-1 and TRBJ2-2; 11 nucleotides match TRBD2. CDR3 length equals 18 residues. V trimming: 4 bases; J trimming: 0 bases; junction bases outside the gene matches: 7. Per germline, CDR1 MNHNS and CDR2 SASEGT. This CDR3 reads CASSAASGGSANTGELFF. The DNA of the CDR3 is TGTGCCAGCAGTGCCGCTAGCGGGGGGTCTGCGAACACCGGGGAGCTGTTTTTT.

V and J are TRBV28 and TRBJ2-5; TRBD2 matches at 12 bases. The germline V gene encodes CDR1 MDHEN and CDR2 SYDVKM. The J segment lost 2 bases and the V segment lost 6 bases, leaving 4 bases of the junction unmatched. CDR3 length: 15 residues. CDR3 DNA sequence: TGTGCCAGCAGAATCGGGACTAGCGGGCAAGAGACCCAGTACTTC. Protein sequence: CASRIGTSGQETQYF.

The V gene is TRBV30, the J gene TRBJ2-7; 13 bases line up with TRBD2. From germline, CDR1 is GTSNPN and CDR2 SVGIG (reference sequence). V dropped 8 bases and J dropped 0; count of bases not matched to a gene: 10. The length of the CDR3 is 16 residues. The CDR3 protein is CAGTLAGGRSSYEQYF. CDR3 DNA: TGTGCCGGGACACTAGCGGGGGGGCGGAGCTCCTACGAGCAGTACTTC.

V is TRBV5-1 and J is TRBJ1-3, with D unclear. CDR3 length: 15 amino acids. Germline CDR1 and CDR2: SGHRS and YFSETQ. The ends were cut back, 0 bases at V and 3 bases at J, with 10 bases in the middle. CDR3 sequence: CASSLVSGGGNTIYF. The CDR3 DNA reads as TGCGCCAGCAGCTTGGTGTCAGGAGGTGGAAACACCATATATTTT.

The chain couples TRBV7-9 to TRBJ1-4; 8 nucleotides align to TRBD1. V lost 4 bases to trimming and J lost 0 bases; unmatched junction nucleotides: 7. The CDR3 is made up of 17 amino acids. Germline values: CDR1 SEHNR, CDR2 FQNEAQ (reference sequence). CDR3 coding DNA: TGTGCCAGCAGCTATCGGACAGGGATCTCAACTAATGAAAAACTGTTTTTT. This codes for CASSYRTGISTNEKLFF.

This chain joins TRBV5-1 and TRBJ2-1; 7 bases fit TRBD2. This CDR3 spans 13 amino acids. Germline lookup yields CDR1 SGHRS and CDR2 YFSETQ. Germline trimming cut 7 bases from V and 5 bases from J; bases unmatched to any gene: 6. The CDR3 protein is CASAAGDHNEQFF. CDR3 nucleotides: TGCGCCAGCGCGGCGGGGGACCACAATGAGCAGTTCTTC.

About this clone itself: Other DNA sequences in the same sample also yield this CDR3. The CDR3 sequence: CASSFDGNYGYTF. In DNA form, the CDR3 reads TGCGCCAGCAGCTTTGACGGAAACTATGGCTACACCTTC. This chain links TRBV5-1 with TRBJ1-2; D remains ambiguous. Germline V lookup: CDR1 SGHRS, CDR2 YFSETQ. The CDR3 spans 13 residues. Trimming cost V 2 bases and J 2 bases, with 7 bases left between them.

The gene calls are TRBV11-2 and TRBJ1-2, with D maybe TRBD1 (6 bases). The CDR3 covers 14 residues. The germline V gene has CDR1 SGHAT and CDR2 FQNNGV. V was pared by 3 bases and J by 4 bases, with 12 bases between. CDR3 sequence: CASSLTGSFYGYTF. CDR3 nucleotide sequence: TGTGCCAGCAGCTTGACAGGTTCCTTCTATGGCTACACCTTC.

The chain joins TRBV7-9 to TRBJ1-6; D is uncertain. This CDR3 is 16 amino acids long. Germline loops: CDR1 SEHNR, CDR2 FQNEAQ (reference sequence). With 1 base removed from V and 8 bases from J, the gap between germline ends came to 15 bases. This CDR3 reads CASSLVSVGRDSPLHF. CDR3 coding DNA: TGTGCCAGCAGCTTAGTGTCTGTAGGGCGTGATTCACCCCTCCACTTT. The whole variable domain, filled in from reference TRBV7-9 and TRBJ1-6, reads DTGVSQNPRHKITKRGQNVTFRCDPISEHNRLYWYRQTLGQGPEFLTYFQNEAQLEKSRLLSDRFSAERPKGSFSTLEIQRTEQGDSAMYLCASSLVSVGRDSPLHFGNGTRLTVT.

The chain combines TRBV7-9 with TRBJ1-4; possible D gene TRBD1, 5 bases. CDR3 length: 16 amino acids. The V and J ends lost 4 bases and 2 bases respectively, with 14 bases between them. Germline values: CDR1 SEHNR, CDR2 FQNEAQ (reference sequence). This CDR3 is CASSSGPRTTNEKLFF. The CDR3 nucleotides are TGTGCCAGCAGCTCGGGGCCGCGAACCACTAATGAAAAACTGTTTTTT.

DNA for the CDR3: TGTGCCAGCAGCTCCCCCCCGGGACACCACCAAGAGACCCAGTACTTC. It translates to CASSSPPGHHQETQYF. This chain uses TRBV7-9 with TRBJ2-5; the D gene is possibly TRBD1 (6 bases). The CDR3 is made up of 16 amino acids. V dropped 4 bases and J dropped 0 bases, with 15 bases sitting between them. Per germline, CDR1 SEHNR and CDR2 FQNEAQ (reference sequence). Drawing the rest from reference TRBV7-9 and TRBJ2-5, the complete variable domain is DTGVSQNPRHKITKRGQNVTFRCDPISEHNRLYWYRQTLGQGPEFLTYFQNEAQLEKSRLLSDRFSAERPKGSFSTLEIQRTEQGDSAMYLCASSSPPGHHQETQYFGPGTRLLVL.

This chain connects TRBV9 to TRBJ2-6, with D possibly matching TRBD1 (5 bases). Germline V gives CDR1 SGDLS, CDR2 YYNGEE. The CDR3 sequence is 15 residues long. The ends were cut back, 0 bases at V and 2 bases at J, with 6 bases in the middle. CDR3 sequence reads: CASSVAGTGANVLTF. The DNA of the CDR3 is TGTGCCAGCAGCGTAGCAGGGACTGGGGCCAACGTCCTGACTTTC.

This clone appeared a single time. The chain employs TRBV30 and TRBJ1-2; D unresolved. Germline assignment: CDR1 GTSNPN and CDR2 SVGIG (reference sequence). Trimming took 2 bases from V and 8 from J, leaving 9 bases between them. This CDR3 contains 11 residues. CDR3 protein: CAWSPLFGYTF. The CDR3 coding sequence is TGTGCCTGGAGTCCTCTGTTCGGCTACACCTTC. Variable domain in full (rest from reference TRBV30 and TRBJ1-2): SQTIHQWPATLVQPVGSPLSLECTVEGTSNPNLYWYRQAAGRGLQLLFYSVGIGQISSEVPQNLSASRPQDRQFILSSKKLLLSDSGFYLCAWSPLFGYTFGSGTRLTVV.

This CDR3 reads CASSLALTGWSMNTEAFF. DNA of the CDR3: TGTGCCAGCAGCTTAGCCCTGACAGGGTGGAGTATGAACACTGAAGCTTTCTTT. The chain joins TRBV7-2 to TRBJ1-1; 7 bases agree with TRBD1. V gave up 0 bases and J gave up 0 bases; unmatched junction bases: 10. CDR3 length equals 18 residues. Germline V gene sequence: CDR1 SGHTA, CDR2 FQGNSA.

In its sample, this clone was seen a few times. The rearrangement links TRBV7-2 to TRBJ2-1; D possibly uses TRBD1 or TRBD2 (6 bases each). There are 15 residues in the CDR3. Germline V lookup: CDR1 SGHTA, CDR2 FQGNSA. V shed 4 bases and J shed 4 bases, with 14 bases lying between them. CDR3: CASSYRTGAYNEQFF. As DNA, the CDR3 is TGTGCCAGCAGCTACCGGACGGGGGCATACAATGAGCAGTTCTTC. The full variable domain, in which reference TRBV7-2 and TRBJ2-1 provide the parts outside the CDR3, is GAGVSQSPSNKVTEKGKDVELRCDPISGHTALYWYRQSLGQGLEFLIYFQGNSAPDKSGLPSDRFSAERTGGSVSTLTIQRTQQEDSAVYLCASSYRTGAYNEQFFGPGTRLTVL.

Written as DNA, the CDR3 is TGCGCCAGCAGCTTGGAAGGTAGCGGGGGGGCCCATCAGTATTTT. This sequence encodes CASSLEGSGGAHQYF. The chain is built from TRBV5-1 and TRBJ2-3; TRBD2 matches 11 bases. CDR1 SGHRS and CDR2 YFSETQ come from the germline V gene. The CDR3 has 15 amino acids. With V trimmed by 0 bases and J by 12 bases, 9 bases remained unmatched.

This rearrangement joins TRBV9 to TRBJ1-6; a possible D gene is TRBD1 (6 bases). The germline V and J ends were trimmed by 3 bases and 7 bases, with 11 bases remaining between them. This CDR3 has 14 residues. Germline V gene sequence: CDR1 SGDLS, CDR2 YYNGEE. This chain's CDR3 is CASSARGKNSPLHF. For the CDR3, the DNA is TGTGCCAGCAGCGCCAGGGGTAAGAATTCACCCCTCCACTTT.

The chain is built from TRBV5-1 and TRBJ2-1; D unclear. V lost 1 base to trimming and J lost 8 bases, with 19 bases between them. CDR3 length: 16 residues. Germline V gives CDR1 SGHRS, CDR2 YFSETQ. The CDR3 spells CASSLPRTPGGDEQFF. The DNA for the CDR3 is TGCGCCAGCAGCTTGCCTAGAACGCCCGGTGGGGATGAGCAGTTCTTC.

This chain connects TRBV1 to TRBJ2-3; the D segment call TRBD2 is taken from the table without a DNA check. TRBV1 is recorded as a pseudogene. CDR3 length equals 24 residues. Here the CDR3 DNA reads TGCACCAGCAGCCTGAATAGCGGGGAGCGTAATTTCTCTCCGTGTCGTCGGACCTTAGATACGCAGTATTTT. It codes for CTSSLNSGERNFSPCRRTLDTQYF.

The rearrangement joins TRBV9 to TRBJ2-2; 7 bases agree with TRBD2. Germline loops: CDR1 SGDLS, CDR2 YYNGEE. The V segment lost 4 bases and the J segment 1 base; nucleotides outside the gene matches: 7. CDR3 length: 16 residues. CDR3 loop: CASSSRAGMNTGELFF. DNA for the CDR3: TGTGCCAGCAGCTCTAGAGCGGGGATGAACACCGGGGAGCTGTTTTTT.

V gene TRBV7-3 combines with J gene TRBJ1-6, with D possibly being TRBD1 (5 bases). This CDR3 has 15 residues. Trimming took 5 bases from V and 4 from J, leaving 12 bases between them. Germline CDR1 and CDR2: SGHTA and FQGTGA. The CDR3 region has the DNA TGTGCCAGCAGCCCCGCCAGGGTTTATAATTCACCCCTCCACTTT. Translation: CASSPARVYNSPLHF.

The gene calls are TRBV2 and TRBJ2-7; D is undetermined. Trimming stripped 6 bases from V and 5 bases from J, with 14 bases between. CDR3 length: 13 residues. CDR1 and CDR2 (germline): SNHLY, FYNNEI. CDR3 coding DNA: TGTGCCAGCAGCCGTTTGAAAGACAACGAGCAGTACTTC. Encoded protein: CASSRLKDNEQYF.

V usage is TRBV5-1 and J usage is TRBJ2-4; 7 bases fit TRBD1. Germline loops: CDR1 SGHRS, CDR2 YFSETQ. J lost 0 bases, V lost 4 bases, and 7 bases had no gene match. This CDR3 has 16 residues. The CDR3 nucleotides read TGCGCCAGCAGCCCGACAGGGCCGCCAGCCAAAAACATTCAGTACTTC. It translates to CASSPTGPPAKNIQYF. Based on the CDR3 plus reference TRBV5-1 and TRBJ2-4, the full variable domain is KAGVTQTPRYLIKTRGQQVTLSCSPISGHRSVSWYQQTPGQGLQFLFEYFSETQRNKGNFPGRFSGRQFSNSRSEMNVSTLELGDSALYLCASSPTGPPAKNIQYFGAGTRLSVL.

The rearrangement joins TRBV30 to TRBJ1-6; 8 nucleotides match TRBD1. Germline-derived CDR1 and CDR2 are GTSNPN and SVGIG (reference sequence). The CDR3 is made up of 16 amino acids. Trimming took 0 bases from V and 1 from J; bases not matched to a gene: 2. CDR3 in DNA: TGTGCCTGGAGTGTACAGGGGGATTCCTATAATTCACCCCTCCACTTT. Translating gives CAWSVQGDSYNSPLHF.

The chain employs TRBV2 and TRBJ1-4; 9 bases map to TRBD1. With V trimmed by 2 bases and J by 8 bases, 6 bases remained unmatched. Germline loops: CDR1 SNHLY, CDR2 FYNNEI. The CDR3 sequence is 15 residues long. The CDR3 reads CASSERGQGFEKLFF. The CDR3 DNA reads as TGTGCCAGCAGTGAAAGGGGACAGGGTTTCGAAAAACTGTTTTTT.

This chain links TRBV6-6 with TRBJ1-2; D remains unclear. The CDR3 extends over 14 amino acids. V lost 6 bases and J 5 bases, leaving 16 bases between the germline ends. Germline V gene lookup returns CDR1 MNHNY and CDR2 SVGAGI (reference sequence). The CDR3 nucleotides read TGTGCCAGCAGGAACACCGGGTTGGAATATGGCTACACCTTC. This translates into CASRNTGLEYGYTF.